This T cell receptor beta chain was identified during a study of blood T cell repertoires in COVID-19. Study as a whole: T cells, B-cell-depleted T cells, or PBMCs supplied cDNA or gDNA.

J gave up 5 bases and V 3 bases, and 0 bases lay outside the gene matches. The CDR3 has 12 residues. Germline V gene data show CDR1 as SGHKS and CDR2 as YYEKEE (reference sequence). Using immunoSEQ multiplex PCR, the repertoire was profiled, and TCRdb retains in-frame clones only, with some absent. The table lists 130,000 or so clones, 85% to 90% of them singletons. The TCR originated in a man aged 50 to 60 with acute or convalescent COVID-19. Input material: peripheral blood. The chain recombines TRBV5-5 with TRBJ2-7; the match to TRBD1 covers 9 bases. The CDR3 region is CASSWTGDEQYF. CDR3 coding DNA: TGTGCCAGCAGCTGGACAGGGGACGAGCAGTACTTC.